Listed here is a single T cell receptor (beta chain). The sample originates from a study of blood T cell repertoires in COVID-19. Overall study: Italy, Spain and the United States were the sources of the convalescent and acute COVID-19 samples. T cells, B-cell-depleted T cells, or PBMCs supplied cDNA or gDNA.

Participant ages covered about 18 to 89 years across 24 US areas. In the original workflow: Amplification of reference gene primers provided the estimated nucleated cell counts. The repertoire was sequenced with immunoSEQ multiplex PCR; TCRdb's copy has only in-frame clones and lacks some. V and J calls and clone size are as listed in that table; D and trimming were resolved from the DNA. The sample lists hundreds of thousands of clones; less than 90% were seen once. CDR1 is MDHEN and CDR2 is SYDVKM in the germline V gene. The CDR3 contains 12 residues. Trimming removed 5 bases from V and 16 bases from J; junction bases left unmatched: 10.

This sequence originates from a woman in her forties or fifties who had recovered from COVID-19. The chain couples TRBV28 to TRBJ1-4; the match to TRBD1 covers 7 bases. The source material was PBMCs or T cells enriched from blood (not recorded which). DNA for the CDR3: TGTGCCAGCAGTAGTCAGACAGGGTGGGGGTTTTTT. As protein: CASSSQTGWGFF.